These 18 T cell receptor beta chains share one sample of origin, sequenced in a study of blood T cell repertoires in COVID-19. Profiling relied on immunoSEQ multiplex PCR, and the TCRdb table lists in-frame clones only, not all of them. The sample lists fewer than 350,000 clones, approximately 91% occurring once. The sequenced sample was PBMCs or T cells enriched from blood (not recorded which). These receptors were obtained from a woman in her 30s who had recovered from COVID-19.

In this sample, this clone turned up once. The J gene is TRBJ1-1, the V gene TRBV27; D uncertain. V lost 0 bases, J lost 3 bases, and 8 bases lay in between. This CDR3 has 14 residues. Germline V gene data show CDR1 as MNHEY and CDR2 as SMNVEV (reference sequence). The CDR3 region is CASSLSSRYTEAFF. CDR3 DNA sequence: TGTGCCAGCAGTTTATCCTCACGGTACACTGAAGCTTTCTTT.

The chain combines TRBV9 with TRBJ2-1; TRBD2 aligns across 10 bases. This CDR3 spans 15 amino acids. The V and J ends lost 4 bases and 5 bases, in that order; junction bases with no gene match: 6. Germline CDR1 reads SGDLS; CDR2 reads YYNGEE. The CDR3 sequence is CASSWSGRADNEQFF. CDR3 coding DNA: TGTGCCAGCAGCTGGAGCGGGAGGGCCGACAATGAGCAGTTCTTC.

The chain is built from TRBV7-9 and TRBJ2-1, with D perhaps matching TRBD2 (6 bases). The CDR3 has 12 amino acids. V lost 5 bases and J lost 9, with 11 bases in between. Germline V gene data show CDR1 as SEHNR and CDR2 as FQNEAQ (reference sequence). CDR3: CASSGGAGEQFF. The CDR3 coding sequence is TGTGCCAGCAGCGGAGGGGCAGGTGAGCAGTTCTTC.

J is TRBJ1-1 and V is TRBV2, with D possibly being TRBD1 (6 bases). V lost 3 bases, J lost 7 bases, and 12 bases lay in between. Germline V gene data show CDR1 as SNHLY and CDR2 as FYNNEI. This CDR3 spans 13 amino acids. CDR3 region: CASSEARGSEAFF. The CDR3 DNA is TGTGCCAGCAGTGAGGCCAGGGGAAGTGAAGCTTTCTTT. The entire variable domain, with the rest obtained from reference TRBV2 and TRBJ1-1, is as follows: EPEVTQTPSHQVTQMGQEVILRCVPISNHLYFYWYRQILGQKVEFLVSFYNNEISEKSEIFDDQFSVERPDGSNFTLKIRSTKLEDSAMYFCASSEARGSEAFFGQGTRLTVV.

The rearrangement uses TRBV10-3 and TRBJ1-1, with unresolved D. V gave up 2 bases and J gave up 1 base, with 5 bases separating them. This CDR3 comprises 13 residues. Germline CDR1 and CDR2: ENHRY and SYGVKD. In DNA, the CDR3 is TGTGCCATCAGTGAGCACTCGAACACTGAAGCTTTCTTT. It is translated as CAISEHSNTEAFF.

The J gene is TRBJ1-5, the V gene TRBV24-1; no reliable D call. The CDR3 is 13 residues long. Deletions cut 5 bases from V and 4 bases from J, with 8 bases between. In germline, CDR1 is KGHDR, CDR2 SFDVKD. The CDR3 loop is CATSGAGNQPQHF. CDR3 bases: TGTGCCACCAGTGGGGCCGGAAATCAGCCCCAGCATTTT.

This clone showed up just once. The chain employs TRBV9 and TRBJ2-3, with 10 nucleotides matching TRBD2. This CDR3 comprises 17 residues. Unmatched junction bases numbered 9, after V lost 3 bases and J lost 2 bases. CDR1 is SGDLS, CDR2 YYNGEE, per germline. Written as DNA, the CDR3 is TGTGCCAGCAGCGCCGACCAGCGGGGGGGTTCCACAGATACGCAGTATTTT. It specifies CASSADQRGGSTDTQYF.

The CDR3, as DNA: TGTGCCAGCAGCCTGACAGGGGATCATGGCTACACCTTC. This encodes CASSLTGDHGYTF. The J gene is TRBJ1-2, the V gene TRBV27, with 8 bases matching TRBD1. This CDR3 has 13 residues. V lost 6 bases to trimming and J lost 6 bases; unmatched junction nucleotides: 6. Germline loops: CDR1 MNHEY, CDR2 SMNVEV (reference sequence).

The chain has TRBV7-3 and TRBJ2-5, with TRBD1 matching 7 bases. This CDR3 has 15 residues. The V and J ends lost 4 bases and 13 bases, in that order; junction bases with no gene match: 18. CDR1 and CDR2 (germline): SGHTA, FQGTGA. Here the CDR3 reads CASSSEFGPTGARYF. CDR3 DNA sequence: TGTGCCAGCAGCTCCGAGTTTGGGCCCACAGGGGCCCGGTACTTC.

The chain carries TRBV29-1 and TRBJ2-6; 9 bases line up with TRBD1. CDR3 length equals 14 residues. Germline values: CDR1 SQVTM, CDR2 ANQGSEA. J gave up 4 bases and V 5 bases, and 3 bases lay outside the gene matches. The CDR3: CSVRTGAGANVLTF. CDR3 DNA: TGCAGCGTTAGGACAGGGGCAGGGGCCAACGTCCTGACTTTC. Complete variable domain (other parts from reference TRBV29-1 and TRBJ2-6): SAVISQKPSRDICQRGTSLTIQCQVDSQVTMMFWYRQQPGQSLTLIATANQGSEATYESGFVIDKFPISRPNLTFSTLTVSNMSPEDSSIYLCSVRTGAGANVLTFGAGSRLTVL.

Here the CDR3 DNA reads TGTGCCAGCAGCTGGCCCCGACTAGCGGCAAACAATGAGCAGTTCTTC. This codes for CASSWPRLAANNEQFF. The chain carries TRBV5-6 and TRBJ2-1, with 9 positions matching TRBD2. CDR3 length equals 16 residues. J was trimmed by 5 bases and V by 3 bases; bases with no gene match: 9. Germline-derived CDR1 and CDR2 are SGHDT and YYEEEE.

The chain joins TRBV18 to TRBJ2-7; tentatively, D is TRBD2 (7 bases). Germline assignment: CDR1 KGHSH and CDR2 LQKENI. The CDR3 is 16 amino acids. V gave up 3 bases and J gave up 3 bases, with 18 bases separating them. The CDR3 DNA follows: TGTGCCAGCTCACCGTTGGGGGGGGGCCCGGGCTACGAGCAGTACTTC. This codes for CASSPLGGGPGYEQYF.

The chain has TRBV15 and TRBJ1-2, with D maybe TRBD1 (6 bases). This CDR3 comprises 13 residues. Trimming pared 5 bases from V and 4 bases from J, leaving 11 bases between. Germline V gene lookup returns CDR1 LNHNV and CDR2 YYDKDF (reference sequence). This CDR3 reads CATSHDRIYGYTF. The DNA for the CDR3 is TGTGCCACCAGCCATGACAGGATCTATGGCTACACCTTC.

This clone was counted a single time. The chain has TRBV3-1 (or the pseudogene TRBV3-2) and TRBJ2-1; TRBD1 agrees at 10 bases. Germline CDR1 LGHDT, CDR2 YNNKEL (reference sequence). This CDR3 comprises 15 residues. The trim removed 4 bases at V and 9 bases at J, leaving 9 bases unmatched. For the CDR3, the DNA is TGTGCCAGCAGCCTACCGGGACAGGGGCAGGGTGAGCAGTTCTTC. Its protein is CASSLPGQGQGEQFF.

The chain joins TRBV6-2 or TRBV6-3 to TRBJ2-3; 7 bases are a match to TRBD1. Trimming at V came to 1 base and at J to 2 bases, leaving 6 bases not matched to a gene. The germline V gene encodes CDR1 MNHEY and CDR2 SVGEGT. There are 16 residues in the CDR3. In DNA form, the CDR3 reads TGTGCCAGCAGTTACTTGGGGACAGCGTACACAGATACGCAGTATTTT. It yields the protein CASSYLGTAYTDTQYF.

CDR3 in amino acids: CASSSPVTQYF. In DNA, the CDR3 is TGTGCCAGCAGCAGCCCGGTGACCCAGTACTTC. The rearrangement links TRBV3-1 (or the pseudogene TRBV3-2) to TRBJ2-5, with unresolved D. The germline V gene encodes CDR1 LGHDT and CDR2 YNNKEL (reference sequence). The CDR3 runs 11 residues. The ends were cut back, 5 bases at V and 7 bases at J, with 8 bases in the middle.

The chain carries TRBV2 and TRBJ1-2; no definite D call. V was clipped by 10 bases and J by 4 bases, with 13 bases between them. Germline loops: CDR1 SNHLY, CDR2 FYNNEI. The CDR3 has 12 amino acids. The CDR3 sequence is CATLGLGYGYTF. In DNA, the CDR3 is TGTGCCACCCTGGGCTTGGGCTATGGCTACACCTTC.

This rearrangement joins TRBV6-1 to TRBJ2-3; 10 nucleotides agree with TRBD2. The CDR3 loop spans 15 amino acids. Germline CDR1 is MNHNS and CDR2 is SASEGT. Losses at the gene ends were 2 bases for V and 4 bases for J; bases not matched to a gene: 3. The CDR3 DNA reads as TGTGCCAGCAGTGAACTAGCGGGAGAGGCAGATACGCAGTATTTT. The encoded protein is CASSELAGEADTQYF.